Below, 20 T cell receptor beta chains from the same sample are listed, as sequenced in a study of breast tumors, draining lymph nodes, adjacent tissues. The lymph nodes were axillary draining lymph nodes from breast cancer patients. TCRdb re-called the multiplex PCR reads through MiXCR, storing one row per CDR3 protein. The sample records approximately 90,000 distinct CDR3 sequences, approximately 31% being singletons. Sequencing was carried out using axillary lymph node tissue. Receptors were obtained from a female donor with breast cancer. Some clones in this sample may be carry-over from other donors' samples.

Comment on this clonotype: One base away lies a much larger clone, so this may be a sequencing read error. The chain links TRBV5-1 to TRBJ2-5; no clear D. CDR1 is SGHRS, CDR2 YFSETQ, per germline. The CDR3 is 14 residues long. V was clipped by 4 bases and J by 8 bases, with 18 bases between them. DNA of the CDR3: TGCGCCAGCAGCCGCGGCGACGGAGAGGACACCCAGTACTTC. It yields the protein CASSRGDGEDTQYF.

Comments on this clonotype: This sequence may be a read error, since a much larger clone differs from it by one base. Because it lacks the conserved phenylalanine or tryptophan at the end, this CDR3 is likely a read error. The DNA is omitted, as the CDR3 cannot be located on it reliably, and the CDR3 follows TCRdb's listing. The chain combines TRBV5-8 with TRBJ1-3. The CDR3 contains 15 residues when both ends are counted. Germline-derived CDR1 and CDR2 are SGHTS and YDEGEE. The CDR3 sequence: CASSLAGSSGNTTYS.

This clonotype has a single count. The gene calls are TRBV29-1 and TRBJ1-5; D call uncertain. The length of the CDR3 is 13 residues. The V gene's germline CDR1 is SQVTM and CDR2 ANQGSEA. V was cut by 1 base and J by 0 bases, with 4 bases left in between. Here the CDR3 reads CSVEAGSNQPQHF. The DNA of the CDR3 is TGCAGCGTTGAAGCGGGTAGCAATCAGCCCCAGCATTTT.

A note on this clonotype: The conserved phenylalanine or tryptophan normally closing the CDR3 is absent here, so this likely arose from a read error. The rearrangement joins TRBV27 to TRBJ1-5; D perhaps matches TRBD1 (6 bases). The ends were cut back, 6 bases at V and 2 bases at J, with 23 bases in the middle. This CDR3 is built from 18 residues. Per the germline V gene, CDR1 is MNHEY and CDR2 is SMNVEV (reference sequence). CDR3 region: CASRPGQGGGGGNQPQHL. CDR3 bases: TGTGCCAGCAGGCCGGGGCAAGGGGGGGGGGGCGGCAATCAGCCCCAGCATCTT.

This clonotype has ten or more counts. One end of the junction fails to match germline, which may point to a read error. The chain has TRBV2 and TRBJ2-5, with no clear D. The length of the CDR3 is 12 residues. CDR1 SNHLY and CDR2 FYNNEI come from the germline V gene. The chain's CDR3 is CASREDGDTQYF. The CDR3 DNA reads TGTGCCAGCAGAGAAGATGGGGATACCCAGTACTTC.

This clonotype was recorded at least ten times. The CDR3 region is CASSLWGLQVSPLHF. CDR3 DNA: TGTGCCAGCAGTTTGTGGGGGCTCCAGGTTTCACCCCTCCACTTT. The chain is built from TRBV28 and TRBJ1-6; possibly TRBD1 for D (6 bases). Germline V gives CDR1 MDHEN, CDR2 SYDVKM. The CDR3 totals 15 residues. V dropped 3 bases and J dropped 9 bases, with 15 bases sitting between them.

The V gene is TRBV2, the J gene TRBJ2-7; D may match TRBD1 or TRBD2 (5 bases each). Trimming pared 5 bases from V and 7 bases from J, leaving 18 bases between. The CDR3 consists of 14 residues. Germline CDR1 is SNHLY and CDR2 is FYNNEI. Here the CDR3 DNA reads TGTGCCAGCAGTCAGGACTTGGTGGGGGATGAGCAGTACTTC. Translated, it gives CASSQDLVGDEQYF.

The table lists this clonotype with many counts. The chain couples TRBV30 to TRBJ2-1; maybe TRBD1 (6 bases). The CDR3 length is 13 residues. V was pared by 1 base and J by 10 bases, with 14 bases between. Per the germline V gene, CDR1 is GTSNPN and CDR2 is SVGIG (reference sequence). DNA for the CDR3: TGTGCCTGGAGTGGGGGACATCCGAGAGAGCAGTTCTTC. Translation gives CAWSGGHPREQFF.

This clonotype was seen many times. The chain recombines TRBV29-1 with TRBJ1-1; possibly TRBD1 for D (5 bases). Germline V gene lookup returns CDR1 SQVTM and CDR2 ANQGSEA. V lost 1 base to trimming and J lost 9 bases, with 12 bases between them. This CDR3 comprises 12 residues. CDR3 nucleotide sequence: TGCAGCGTTGAAGCGGCGGGGCAACAAGCTTTCTTT. This codes for CSVEAAGQQAFF.

This clonotype was seen many times. The chain combines TRBV11-3 with TRBJ2-5; TRBD2 agrees at 9 bases. The CDR3 spans 14 residues. With V trimmed by 4 bases and J by 3 bases, 3 bases remained unmatched. Germline V CDR1 and CDR2: SGHNT, YENEEA. CDR3 loop: CASSSGLAEETQYF. In nucleotides, the CDR3 is TGTGCCAGCAGCTCGGGACTAGCAGAAGAGACCCAGTACTTC.

This clonotype has a count of ten or more. The J gene is TRBJ2-1, the V gene TRBV29-1; D is possibly TRBD2 (6 bases). Germline CDR1 SQVTM, CDR2 ANQGSEA. The CDR3 loop spans 13 amino acids. Between the trimmed V and J ends, which lost 7 bases and 7 bases, there was a span of 17 bases. CDR3 region: CSATGVAGNEQFF. CDR3 nucleotides: TGCAGCGCCACCGGGGTTGCGGGGAATGAGCAGTTCTTC.

This chain connects TRBV20-1 to TRBJ1-6, with TRBD1 matching 7 bases. This CDR3 is 14 amino acids long. Germline assignment: CDR1 DFQATT and CDR2 SNEGSKA (reference sequence). V dropped 6 bases and J dropped 13; count of bases not matched to a gene: 15. The CDR3 nucleotides read TGCAGTGCAACGACGACAGGGTGGGGATCGCCCCTCCACTTT. The encoded protein is CSATTTGWGSPLHF.

This clonotype was recorded at least ten times. The chain is built from TRBV9 and TRBJ1-2; tentative D call: TRBD1 (5 bases). The V and J ends lost 4 bases and 0 bases respectively, with 16 bases between them. The germline V gene has CDR1 SGDLS and CDR2 YYNGEE. The CDR3 spans 16 residues. The CDR3 protein is CASSSLGERTNYGYTF. The CDR3 region has the DNA TGTGCCAGCAGCTCCCTAGGGGAGCGAACTAACTATGGCTACACCTTC. The full variable domain, in which reference TRBV9 and TRBJ1-2 provide the parts outside the CDR3, is DSGVTQTPKHLITATGQRVTLRCSPRSGDLSVYWYQQSLDQGLQFLIQYYNGEERAKGNILERFSAQQFPDLHSELNLSSLELGDSALYFCASSSLGERTNYGYTFGSGTRLTVV.

This clonotype was detected ten times or more. The V gene is TRBV24-1, the J gene TRBJ1-2; TRBD1 agrees at 8 bases. J lost 6 bases, V lost 3 bases, and 8 bases had no gene match. Germline V lookup: CDR1 KGHDR, CDR2 SFDVKD. The CDR3 spans 15 residues. This chain's CDR3 is CATSDPRTGINGYTF. The CDR3 coding sequence is TGTGCCACCAGTGATCCACGGACAGGGATAAATGGCTACACCTTC.

In its sample, this clonotype was seen many times. CDR3 sequence reads: CASSLAGAHNEQFF. DNA of the CDR3: TGCGCCAGCAGCTTGGCCGGGGCACACAATGAGCAGTTCTTC. The rearrangement uses TRBV5-1 and TRBJ2-1; TRBD1 or TRBD2 may be the D gene (5 bases each). V lost 0 bases to trimming and J lost 5 bases, with 9 bases between them. CDR1 and CDR2 from the germline V gene are SGHRS and YFSETQ. The CDR3 is 14 residues long.

This clonotype has at least ten counts. CDR3 region: CSASQDTQVGAFF. CDR3 nucleotides: TGCAGTGCTAGCCAGGACACCCAGGTCGGAGCTTTCTTT. The chain uses TRBV20-1 and TRBJ1-1; maybe TRBD1 (5 bases). Trimming took 3 bases from V and 10 from J, leaving 18 bases between them. This CDR3 comprises 13 residues. Germline CDR1 is DFQATT and CDR2 is SNEGSKA (reference sequence).

Turning to this clonotype: A single base separates this from a much larger clone, so it may be a read error. This chain links TRBV6-5 with TRBJ2-2; 9 nucleotides agree with TRBD2. This CDR3 spans 14 amino acids. Germline loops: CDR1 MNHEY, CDR2 SVGAGI. CDR3 sequence reads: CASRASGNAGELFF. The CDR3 nucleotides read TGTGCCAGCAGAGCTAGCGGGAACGCCGGGGAGCTGTTTTTT.

This clonotype was picked up a small number of times. V gene TRBV10-3 combines with J gene TRBJ2-3; tentative D call: TRBD1 (6 bases). The CDR3 runs to 16 residues. The germline gives CDR1 ENHRY, CDR2 SYGVKD. Trimming took 2 bases from V and 5 from J, leaving 17 bases between them. The CDR3 DNA reads TGTGCCATCAGTGAGCCATCCCGAGAAGGGGGAGATACGCAGTATTTT. Translation gives CAISEPSREGGDTQYF.

This clonotype was picked up many times. V and J are TRBV5-4 and TRBJ2-1, with D possibly TRBD2 on 5 matching bases. Per the germline V gene, CDR1 is SGHNT and CDR2 is YYREEE (reference sequence). With 4 bases removed from V and 6 bases from J, the gap between germline ends came to 20 bases. This CDR3 is built from 16 residues. The CDR3 loop reads CASSHGLGSGINEQFF. The CDR3 nucleotides are TGTGCCAGCAGCCATGGGTTAGGGAGTGGGATCAATGAGCAGTTCTTC.

This chain joins TRBV18 and TRBJ1-1; D is perhaps TRBD1 (6 bases). CDR1 and CDR2 from the germline V gene are KGHSH and LQKENI. V lost 7 bases to trimming and J lost 5 bases, with 17 bases between them. The CDR3 runs to 14 residues. The CDR3: CASYLWTDGTEAFF. Here the CDR3 DNA reads TGTGCCAGCTACCTCTGGACAGATGGAACTGAAGCTTTCTTT.